This T cell receptor beta chain was sequenced in a study of CD8+ T cells in alopecia areata. Whole-study findings and limits: Scalp lesions, especially in alopecia totalis/universalis, had higher clonality than normal scalp.

Sorting of CD4+ cells into CD25+CD127- cells was performed for about five patients. CD4+ and CD8+ T cells were sorted from PBMCs stained for CD3, CD4 and CD8. Reverse transcribed after extraction, RNA yielded cDNA as the sequencing template. Here immunoSEQ multiplex PCR was the method, and the copy in TCRdb shows in-frame clones only, minus some. The table lists about 37,000 clones, around 57% of them singletons. Germline-derived CDR1 and CDR2 are SNHLY and FYNNEI. The V and J ends lost 4 bases and 3 bases respectively, with 9 bases between them. The CDR3 has 13 amino acids. As concerns this clone: Its target is unknown.

The sequence came from a human donor with alopecia areata. The chain is built from TRBV2 and TRBJ1-1; D call uncertain. Source material: CD4+ Tregs sorted from blood. The CDR3 nucleotides are TGTGCCAGCAGTGGAAATGGTCACACTGAAGCTTTCTTT. Translation gives CASSGNGHTEAFF. The entire variable domain, with the rest obtained from reference TRBV2 and TRBJ1-1, is as follows: EPEVTQTPSHQVTQMGQEVILRCVPISNHLYFYWYRQILGQKVEFLVSFYNNEISEKSEIFDDQFSVERPDGSNFTLKIRSTKLEDSAMYFCASSGNGHTEAFFGQGTRLTVV.